This TCR beta chain was captured in a study of blood T cell repertoires in COVID-19. For the study at large: Spain, Italy and the United States supplied samples that represented acute and convalescent COVID-19.

Germline CDR1 MDHEN, CDR2 SYDVKM. This CDR3 region has 14 residues. The J segment lost 4 bases and the V segment lost 4 bases, leaving 6 bases of the junction unmatched. Assay: immunoSEQ multiplex PCR; the TCRdb copy retains only in-frame clones and omits some. The data show over 200,000 clones, around 82% seen once. Sequenced: peripheral blood. This chain joins TRBV28 and TRBJ1-2; 7 bases align to TRBD1. The TCR comes from a woman aged 40 to 50 with active or convalescent COVID-19. CDR3 sequence reads: CASSSGQQVYGYTF. For the CDR3, the DNA is TGTGCCAGCAGTTCGGGACAGCAAGTCTATGGCTACACCTTC.